This T cell receptor beta chain was sequenced during a study of cytomegalovirus exposure and HLA in healthy donors. Findings and limits, study-wide: Prior analysis indicated that the majority of TCR beta V segments exhibited productivity approximately 90% or approximately 30% of the time. In a later analysis, an Asian-associated ancestry cluster reportedly showed fewer N-insertions than the roughly 690-donor mean. By HLA locus, TCR association rates varied in a later analysis, with DRB1 showing the most and HLA-C the fewest. A later analysis linked a missense variant in DCLRE1C to the trimming of TCR beta V and J genes.

Primers: 60 Vbeta forward and 13 Jbeta reverse. Clones were sequenced by immunoSEQ multiplex PCR, and TCRdb holds only the in-frame ones, with some missing. The table includes about 120,000 clones, 60% to 85% detected once. The CDR3 sequence is 15 residues long. Trimming took 2 bases from V and 3 from J; bases not matched to a gene: 3. Germline V gene sequence: CDR1 SGHNT, CDR2 YYREEE (reference sequence). Worth noting for this clone: The antigen is not known.

The receptor's source is a woman in her 40s in good health and CMV-seropositive. The gene calls are TRBV5-4 and TRBJ1-3; TRBD1 matches at 9 bases. The sequenced sample consisted of PBMCs. CDR3: CASSFDRGYGNTIYF. CDR3 coding DNA: TGTGCCAGCAGCTTCGACAGGGGGTATGGAAACACCATATATTTT.